These 20 T cell receptor beta chains were sequenced from one sample in a study of blood T cell repertoires in COVID-19. Clones were read by immunoSEQ multiplex PCR, and TCRdb kept only the in-frame ones, dropping some. This table holds some 130,000 clones, 87% found once. The specimen was peripheral blood. The receptors come from a woman in her sixties or seventies with acute or convalescent COVID-19.

The V and J genes are TRBV7-6 and TRBJ1-3, with D possibly being TRBD1 (5 bases). V lost 5 bases and J lost 0, with 14 bases in between. The CDR3 is 16 amino acids. Germline values: CDR1 SGHVS, CDR2 FNYEAQ. The chain's CDR3 is CASSPGHSSSGNTIYF. The CDR3 bases are TGTGCCAGCAGCCCAGGACATTCGAGCTCTGGAAACACCATATATTTT.

CDR3 in amino acids: CASSPLAFNEQFF. The CDR3 coding sequence is TGTGCCAGTAGTCCCCTAGCGTTCAATGAGCAGTTCTTC. The chain joins TRBV19 to TRBJ2-1; tentatively, D is TRBD2 (6 bases). The germline V gene encodes CDR1 LNHDA and CDR2 SQIVND (reference sequence). CDR3 length: 13 residues. V shed 5 bases and J shed 6 bases, with 11 bases lying between them.

Notes on this clone: Within the sample, other DNA sequences also encode this same CDR3. The V gene is TRBV20-1, the J gene TRBJ1-4; D is ambiguous. V was cut by 2 bases and J by 8 bases, with 6 bases left in between. Germline V gives CDR1 DFQATT, CDR2 SNEGSKA (reference sequence). The CDR3 is 11 amino acids. CDR3 region: CSARLREKLFF. In nucleotides, the CDR3 is TGCAGTGCTAGACTCCGGGAAAAACTGTTTTTT.

Only one count was recorded for this clone. The V and J genes are TRBV9 and TRBJ2-7, with TRBD1 as a possible D gene (5 bases). There are 14 residues in the CDR3. Germline V lookup: CDR1 SGDLS, CDR2 YYNGEE. V lost 1 base to trimming and J lost 3 bases, with 11 bases between them. Here the CDR3 reads CASSVTRVGYEQYV. CDR3 nucleotides: TGTGCCAGCAGCGTAACCAGGGTTGGCTACGAGCAGTACGTC.

The genes are TRBV7-9 and TRBJ2-7; D remains unclear. The CDR3 length is 12 residues. Trimming took 3 bases from V and 6 from J, leaving 9 bases between them. Germline V gene lookup returns CDR1 SEHNR and CDR2 FQNEAQ (reference sequence). In DNA form, the CDR3 reads TGTGCCAGCAGCTTGTGGCCTGGCGAGCAGTACGTC. Amino acid sequence: CASSLWPGEQYV.

V is TRBV10-1 and J is TRBJ2-2, with D possibly being TRBD2 (6 bases). Germline-derived CDR1 and CDR2 are WNHNN and SYGVQD (reference sequence). The CDR3 loop spans 14 amino acids. Trimming stripped 4 bases from V and 6 bases from J, with 12 bases between. The CDR3 coding sequence is TGCGCCAGCAGTGTCAGGAGGGCCGCCGGGGAGCTGTTTTTT. It encodes CASSVRRAAGELFF.

The CDR3 DNA sequence: TGTGCCAGCAGGTTACTAGCGGGAGCCAGCACCGGGGAGCTGTTTTTT. Its protein product is CASRLLAGASTGELFF. This rearrangement joins TRBV27 to TRBJ2-2; 11 nucleotides align to TRBD2. The V gene end was trimmed by 6 bases and the J gene end by 4 bases; junction bases not matched to a gene: 7. The V gene's germline CDR1 is MNHEY and CDR2 SMNVEV (reference sequence). This CDR3 is built from 16 residues.

This clone was recorded only once. The V gene is TRBV9, the J gene TRBJ1-2, with 12 positions matching TRBD1. V gave up 4 bases and J gave up 3 bases; unmatched junction bases: 13. Germline assignment: CDR1 SGDLS and CDR2 YYNGEE. The length of the CDR3 is 18 residues. In nucleotides, the CDR3 is TGTGCCAGCAGCCCGGGACCGGGACAGGGGGCTTGGGACTATGGCTACACCTTC. Residues: CASSPGPGQGAWDYGYTF.

The chain recombines TRBV6-1 with TRBJ2-1; TRBD2 matches at 10 bases. The J segment lost 1 base and the V segment lost 4 bases, leaving 7 bases of the junction unmatched. The germline CDR1 and CDR2 sequences are MNHNS and SASEGT. The CDR3 consists of 17 residues. CDR3 amino acids: CASSASSGSWSYNEQFF. The CDR3 nucleotides are TGTGCCAGCAGTGCCTCTAGCGGGAGTTGGTCCTACAATGAGCAGTTCTTC.

The chain combines TRBV5-4 with TRBJ2-2; 7 bases fit TRBD2. This CDR3 is 15 amino acids long. V shed 4 bases and J 8 bases; nucleotides not matched to a gene: 11. Germline V lookup: CDR1 SGHNT, CDR2 YYREEE (reference sequence). The CDR3 reads CASSKGGTRGGELFF. In DNA form, the CDR3 reads TGTGCCAGCAGCAAGGGAGGGACCCGCGGGGGGGAGCTGTTTTTT.

The gene calls are TRBV7-6 and TRBJ2-5, with TRBD1 matching over 7 bases. Per germline, CDR1 SGHVS and CDR2 FNYEAQ. V lost 5 bases to trimming and J lost 3 bases; unmatched junction nucleotides: 12. The CDR3 runs to 16 residues. The CDR3 DNA sequence: TGTGCCAGCAGCCCAGGAACCCGGGACAGTGAAGAGACCCAGTACTTC. Protein sequence: CASSPGTRDSEETQYF.

This clone appeared a single time. The chain has TRBV5-1 and TRBJ2-1; 9 bases match TRBD2. Germline CDR1 SGHRS, CDR2 YFSETQ. The J segment lost 5 bases and the V segment lost 1 base, leaving 4 bases of the junction unmatched. The CDR3 loop spans 15 amino acids. CDR3 loop: CASSLTSGPNNEQFF. The CDR3 nucleotides read TGCGCCAGCAGCTTGACTAGCGGGCCAAACAATGAGCAGTTCTTC.

This chain uses TRBV2 with TRBJ1-2, with TRBD1 as a possible D gene (6 bases). CDR1 is SNHLY, CDR2 FYNNEI, per germline. Trimming left V 4 bases short and J 3 bases short, with 6 bases between. This CDR3 region has 12 residues. This chain's CDR3 is CASSGTDYGYTF. In DNA, the CDR3 is TGTGCCAGCAGTGGGACAGACTATGGCTACACCTTC.

The chain is built from TRBV28 and TRBJ1-4; TRBD1 aligns across 10 bases. This CDR3 is 14 amino acids long. Germline CDR1 MDHEN, CDR2 SYDVKM. J was trimmed by 8 bases and V by 5 bases; bases with no gene match: 5. CDR3 in amino acids: CASSGGQGREKLFF. In DNA form, the CDR3 reads TGTGCCAGCAGTGGGGGACAGGGGAGAGAAAAACTGTTTTTT.

CDR3 region: CASSLAGGNYGYTF. In DNA, the CDR3 is TGTGCCAGCAGTTTAGCAGGGGGTAACTATGGCTACACCTTC. The chain joins TRBV27 to TRBJ1-2; the match to TRBD1 covers 7 bases. Germline CDR1 is MNHEY and CDR2 is SMNVEV (reference sequence). J gave up 1 base and V 2 bases, and 1 base lay outside the gene matches. The length of the CDR3 is 14 residues.

The chain uses TRBV19 and TRBJ2-7; 7 bases line up with TRBD2. CDR1 is LNHDA and CDR2 is SQIVND in the germline V gene (reference sequence). Losses at the gene ends were 7 bases for V and 6 bases for J; bases not matched to a gene: 15. This CDR3 is built from 15 residues. The CDR3 DNA reads as TGTGCCAGTACCCCTAGATCCGGGGGGAAGTCCGAGCAGTACTTC. It yields the protein CASTPRSGGKSEQYF.

The chain couples TRBV6-6 to TRBJ2-7, with TRBD1 matching 7 bases. Germline V lookup: CDR1 MNHNY, CDR2 SVGAGI (reference sequence). The CDR3 covers 15 residues. V gave up 6 bases and J gave up 2 bases; unmatched junction bases: 10. Written as DNA, the CDR3 is TGTGCCAGCAGAGACTACCACGGGACAGCCTACGAGCAGTACGTC. Its protein is CASRDYHGTAYEQYV.

The V gene is TRBV5-1, the J gene TRBJ1-1; the match to TRBD1 covers 9 bases. This CDR3 has 16 residues. Germline lookup yields CDR1 SGHRS and CDR2 YFSETQ. Trimming took 4 bases from V and 1 from J; bases not matched to a gene: 8. CDR3 residues: CASSPLQGAGNTEAFF. As DNA, the CDR3 is TGCGCCAGCAGCCCACTACAGGGGGCGGGGAACACTGAAGCTTTCTTT.

The V call is TRBV11-3, the J call TRBJ2-3; no firm D call. This CDR3 is 15 amino acids long. V was pared by 0 bases and J by 2 bases, with 9 bases between. The V gene's germline CDR1 is SGHNT and CDR2 YENEEA. CDR3 in DNA: TGTGCCAGCAGCTTAGACCCATACTACACAGATACGCAGTATTTT. Amino acid sequence: CASSLDPYYTDTQYF. Complete variable domain (other parts from reference TRBV11-3 and TRBJ2-3): EAGVVQSPRYKIIEKKQPVAFWCNPISGHNTLYWYLQNLGQGPELLIRYENEEAVDDSQLPKDRFSAERLKGVDSTLKIQPAELGDSAVYLCASSLDPYYTDTQYFGPGTRLTVL.

This clone was seen just once. The V gene is TRBV3-1 (or the pseudogene TRBV3-2), the J gene TRBJ2-5; TRBD1 matches 7 bases. CDR1 and CDR2 (germline): LGHDT, YNNKEL (reference sequence). J was trimmed by 3 bases and V by 3 bases; bases with no gene match: 10. This CDR3 comprises 16 residues. CDR3 sequence: CASSHLPGQLKETQYF. CDR3 coding DNA: TGTGCCAGCAGCCATCTCCCGGGACAGCTAAAAGAGACCCAGTACTTC.